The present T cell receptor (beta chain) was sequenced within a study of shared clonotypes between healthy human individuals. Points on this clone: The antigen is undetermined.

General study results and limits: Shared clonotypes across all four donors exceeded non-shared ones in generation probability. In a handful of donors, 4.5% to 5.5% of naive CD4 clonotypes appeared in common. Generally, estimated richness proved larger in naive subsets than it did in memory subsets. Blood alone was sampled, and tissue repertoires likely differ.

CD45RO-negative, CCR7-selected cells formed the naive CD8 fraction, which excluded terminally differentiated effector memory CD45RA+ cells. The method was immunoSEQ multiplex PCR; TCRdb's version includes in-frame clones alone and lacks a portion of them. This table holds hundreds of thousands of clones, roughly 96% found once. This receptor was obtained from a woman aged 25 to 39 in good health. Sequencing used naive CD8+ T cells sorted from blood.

CDR3 residues: CASSFLSNTGELFF. In nucleotides, the CDR3 is TGTGCCAGCAGTTTTCTCAGTAACACCGGGGAGCTGTTTTTT. The rearrangement uses TRBV28 and TRBJ2-2; D unresolved. There are 14 residues in the CDR3. The ends were cut back, 3 bases at V and 2 bases at J, with 7 bases in the middle. The V gene's germline CDR1 is MDHEN and CDR2 SYDVKM.